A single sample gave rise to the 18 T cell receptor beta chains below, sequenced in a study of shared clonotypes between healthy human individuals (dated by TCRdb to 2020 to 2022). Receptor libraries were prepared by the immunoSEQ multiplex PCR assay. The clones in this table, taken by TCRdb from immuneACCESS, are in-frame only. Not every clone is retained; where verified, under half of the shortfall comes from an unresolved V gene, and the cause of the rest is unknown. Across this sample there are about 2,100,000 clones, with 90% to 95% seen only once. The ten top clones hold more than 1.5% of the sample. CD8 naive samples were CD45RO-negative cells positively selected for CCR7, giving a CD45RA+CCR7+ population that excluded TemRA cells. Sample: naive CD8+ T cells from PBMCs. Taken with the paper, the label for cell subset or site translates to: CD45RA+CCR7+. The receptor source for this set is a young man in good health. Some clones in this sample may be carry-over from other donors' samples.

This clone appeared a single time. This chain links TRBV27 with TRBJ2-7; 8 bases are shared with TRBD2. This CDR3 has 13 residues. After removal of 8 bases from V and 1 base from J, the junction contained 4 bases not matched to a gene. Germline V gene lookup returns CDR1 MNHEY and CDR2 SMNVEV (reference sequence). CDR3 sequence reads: CASQAGGSYEQYF. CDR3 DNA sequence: TGTGCCAGCCAGGCGGGAGGTTCCTACGAGCAGTACTTC.

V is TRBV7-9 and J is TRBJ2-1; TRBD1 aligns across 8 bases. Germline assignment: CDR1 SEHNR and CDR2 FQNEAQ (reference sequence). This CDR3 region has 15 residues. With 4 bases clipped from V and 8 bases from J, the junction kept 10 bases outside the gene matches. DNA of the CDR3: TGTGCCAGCAGCTCCCTGGGACAGGCCCACTATGAGCAGTTCTTC. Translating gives CASSSLGQAHYEQFF.

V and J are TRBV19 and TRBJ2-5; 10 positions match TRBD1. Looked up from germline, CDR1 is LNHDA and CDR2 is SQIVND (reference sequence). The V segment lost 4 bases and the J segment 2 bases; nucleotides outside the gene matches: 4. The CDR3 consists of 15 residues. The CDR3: CASSNGQGGQETQYF. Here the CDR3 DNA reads TGTGCCAGTAGTAACGGACAGGGGGGGCAAGAGACCCAGTACTTC.

This CDR3 is CASSFGTGVGTEAFF. For the CDR3, the DNA is TGTGCCAGCAGCTTCGGGACAGGGGTGGGTACTGAAGCTTTCTTT. The chain combines TRBV5-6 with TRBJ1-1; TRBD1 matches 10 bases. Germline CDR1 SGHDT, CDR2 YYEEEE. Germline trimming cut 2 bases from V and 5 bases from J; bases unmatched to any gene: 6. This CDR3 is built from 15 residues. Full variable domain (outside the CDR3, taken from reference TRBV5-6 and TRBJ1-1): DAGVTQSPTHLIKTRGQQVTLRCSPKSGHDTVSWYQQALGQGPQFIFQYYEEEERQRGNFPDRFSGHQFPNYSSELNVNALLLGDSALYLCASSFGTGVGTEAFFGQGTRLTVV.

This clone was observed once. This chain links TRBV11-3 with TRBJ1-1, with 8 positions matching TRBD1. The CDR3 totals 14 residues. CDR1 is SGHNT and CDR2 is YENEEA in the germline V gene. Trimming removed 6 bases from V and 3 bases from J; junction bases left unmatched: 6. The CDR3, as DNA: TGTGCCAGCAGTCCAGGACAGGGTGACACTGAAGCTTTCTTT. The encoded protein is CASSPGQGDTEAFF.

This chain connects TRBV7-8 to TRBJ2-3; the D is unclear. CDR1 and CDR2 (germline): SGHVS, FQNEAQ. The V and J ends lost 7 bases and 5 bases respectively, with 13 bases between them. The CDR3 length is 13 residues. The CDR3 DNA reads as TGTGCCAGCACCAACGGACCAGGAGATACGCAGTATTTT. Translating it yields CASTNGPGDTQYF. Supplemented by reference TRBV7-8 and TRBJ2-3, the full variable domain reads GAGVSQSPRYKVAKRGQDVALRCDPISGHVSLFWYQQALGQGPEFLTYFQNEAQLDKSGLPSDRFFAERPEGSVSTLKIQRTQQEDSAVYLCASTNGPGDTQYFGPGTRLTVL.

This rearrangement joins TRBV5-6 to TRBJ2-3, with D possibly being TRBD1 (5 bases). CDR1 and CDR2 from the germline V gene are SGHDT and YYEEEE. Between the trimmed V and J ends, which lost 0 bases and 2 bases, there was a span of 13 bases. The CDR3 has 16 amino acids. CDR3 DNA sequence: TGTGCCAGCAGCTTGGGACAGAAACTTTACACAGATACGCAGTATTTT. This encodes CASSLGQKLYTDTQYF.

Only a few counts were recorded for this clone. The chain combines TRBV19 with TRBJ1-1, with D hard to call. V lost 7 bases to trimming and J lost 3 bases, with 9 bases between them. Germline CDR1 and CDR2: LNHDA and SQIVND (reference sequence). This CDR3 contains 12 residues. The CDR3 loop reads CASIHLDTEAFF. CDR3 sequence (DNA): TGTGCCAGTATACATCTCGACACTGAAGCTTTCTTT.

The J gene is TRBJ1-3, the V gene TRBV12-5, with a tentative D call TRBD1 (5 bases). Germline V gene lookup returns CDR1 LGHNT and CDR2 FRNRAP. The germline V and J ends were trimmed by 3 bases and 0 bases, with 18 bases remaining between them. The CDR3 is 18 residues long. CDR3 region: CASGFFRGSSDSGNTIYF. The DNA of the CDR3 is TGTGCTAGTGGTTTTTTTCGGGGCAGCAGCGACTCTGGAAACACCATATATTTT.

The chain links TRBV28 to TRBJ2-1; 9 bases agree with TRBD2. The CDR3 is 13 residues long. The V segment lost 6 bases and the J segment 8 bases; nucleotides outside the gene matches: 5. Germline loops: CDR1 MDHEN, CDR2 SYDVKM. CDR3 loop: CASRSAGGYEQFF. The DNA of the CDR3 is TGTGCCAGCAGATCTGCGGGGGGGTATGAGCAGTTCTTC.

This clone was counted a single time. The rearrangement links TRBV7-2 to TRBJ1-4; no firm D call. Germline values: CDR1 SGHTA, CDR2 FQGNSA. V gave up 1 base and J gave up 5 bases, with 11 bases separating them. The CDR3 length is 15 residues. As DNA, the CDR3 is TGTGCCAGCAGCTTAGTGGGCGGTCTGAATGAAAAACTGTTTTTT. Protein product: CASSLVGGLNEKLFF.

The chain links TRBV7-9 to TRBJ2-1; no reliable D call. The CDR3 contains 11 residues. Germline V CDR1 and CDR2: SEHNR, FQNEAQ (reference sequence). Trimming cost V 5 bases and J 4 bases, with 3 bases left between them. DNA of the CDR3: TGTGCCAGCAGCGATTACAATGAGCAGTTCTTC. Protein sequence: CASSDYNEQFF.

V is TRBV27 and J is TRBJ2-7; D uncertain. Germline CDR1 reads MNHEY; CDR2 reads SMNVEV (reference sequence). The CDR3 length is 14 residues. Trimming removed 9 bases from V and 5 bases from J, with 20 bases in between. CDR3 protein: CARTPRLPAHEQYF. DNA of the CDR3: TGTGCCAGGACACCAAGACTGCCTGCCCACGAGCAGTACTTC.

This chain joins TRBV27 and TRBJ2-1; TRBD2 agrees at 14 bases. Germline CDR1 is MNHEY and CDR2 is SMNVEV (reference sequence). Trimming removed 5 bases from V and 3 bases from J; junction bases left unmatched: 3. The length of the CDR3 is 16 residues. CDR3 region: CASSKGTSGSYNEQFF. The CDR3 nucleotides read TGTGCCAGCAGTAAAGGGACTAGCGGGAGCTACAATGAGCAGTTCTTC.

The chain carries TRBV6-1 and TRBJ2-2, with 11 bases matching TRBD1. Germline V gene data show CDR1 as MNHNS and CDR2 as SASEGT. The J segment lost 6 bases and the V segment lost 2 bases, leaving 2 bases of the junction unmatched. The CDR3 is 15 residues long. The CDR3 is CASSEWDRGSGELFF. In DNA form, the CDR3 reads TGTGCCAGCAGTGAATGGGACAGGGGGTCCGGGGAGCTGTTTTTT.

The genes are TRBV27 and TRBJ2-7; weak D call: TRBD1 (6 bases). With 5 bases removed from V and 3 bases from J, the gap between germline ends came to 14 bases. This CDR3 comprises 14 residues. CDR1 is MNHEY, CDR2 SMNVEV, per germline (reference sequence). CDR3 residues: CASSHPDRSYEQYF. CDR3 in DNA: TGTGCCAGCAGTCACCCCGACAGGAGCTACGAGCAGTACTTC.

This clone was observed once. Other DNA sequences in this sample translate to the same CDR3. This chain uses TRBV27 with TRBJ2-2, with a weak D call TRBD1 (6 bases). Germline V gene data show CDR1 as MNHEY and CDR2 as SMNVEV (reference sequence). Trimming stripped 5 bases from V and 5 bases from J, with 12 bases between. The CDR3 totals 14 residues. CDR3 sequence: CASSLLQGTGELFF. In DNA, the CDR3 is TGTGCCAGCAGTCTACTCCAGGGGACCGGGGAGCTGTTTTTT.

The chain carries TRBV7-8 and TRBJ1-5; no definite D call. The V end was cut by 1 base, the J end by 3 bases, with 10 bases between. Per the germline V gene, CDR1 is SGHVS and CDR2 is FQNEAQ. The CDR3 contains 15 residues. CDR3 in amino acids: CASSLDLAFNQPQHF. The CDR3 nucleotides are TGTGCCAGCAGCTTAGATTTGGCTTTCAATCAGCCCCAGCATTTT.